Listed below are T cell receptor beta chains from one sample, sequenced in a study of T cell responses to AZD1222 COVID-19 vaccine. Clones were sequenced by immunoSEQ multiplex PCR, and TCRdb holds only the in-frame ones, with some missing. The sample lists 90,000 or so clones, approximately 88% occurring once. The material sequenced was peripheral blood, taken on day 0 of AZD1222 vaccination. All receptors come from an adult in good health. CDR3s include the opening cysteine and the closing phenylalanine or tryptophan. The D gene is left open where the match is weak.

D gene,J gene,V gene,CDR3 protein,CDR3 DNA
TRBD1,TRBJ2-2,TRBV7-9,CASSSRTGGGTGELFF,TGTGCCAGCAGCTCCCGGACAGGGGGTGGCACCGGGGAGCTGTTTTTT
NA,TRBJ1-2,TRBV7-8,CASSPQNYGYTF,TGTGCCAGCAGCCCCCAAAACTATGGCTACACCTTC
TRBD2,TRBJ2-1,TRBV7-9,CASSLPLRLAGVRNEQFF,TGTGCCAGCAGCTTACCGCTCCGATTAGCGGGAGTTCGGAATGAGCAGTTCTTC
NA,TRBJ2-7,TRBV12-3/TRBV12-4,CASGIEGNAGRYF,TGTGCCAGCGGCATCGAGGGGAACGCCGGGAGGTACTTC
TRBD1,TRBJ1-4,TRBV4-2,CASSPMDRENEKLFF,TGTGCCAGCAGCCCAATGGACAGGGAGAATGAAAAACTGTTTTTT
NA,TRBJ2-1,TRBV6-1,CASSEWRMIQYNEQFF,TGTGCCAGCAGTGAATGGCGGATGATACAGTACAATGAGCAGTTCTTC
NA,TRBJ1-2,TRBV4-1,CASSQSAQGWGGYTF,TGCGCCAGCAGCCAAAGCGCACAGGGATGGGGTGGCTACACCTTC
NA,TRBJ1-4,TRBV5-1,CASSPPLGLPNEKLFF,TGCGCCAGCAGCCCCCCTTTGGGACTCCCTAATGAAAAACTGTTTTTT
NA,TRBJ1-1,TRBV5-4,CASSLDGESLAGAFF,TGTGCCAGCAGCTTGGACGGGGAGTCCTTAGCGGGAGCTTTCTTT
TRBD1,TRBJ2-4,TRBV5-8,CASSASYKGATIQYF,TGTGCCAGCAGCGCCTCATACAAGGGGGCTACGATTCAGTACTTC
NA,TRBJ1-1,TRBV18,CASSPPSQSGQAFF,TGTGCCAGCTCACCCCCTAGCCAGTCCGGTCAGGCTTTCTTT